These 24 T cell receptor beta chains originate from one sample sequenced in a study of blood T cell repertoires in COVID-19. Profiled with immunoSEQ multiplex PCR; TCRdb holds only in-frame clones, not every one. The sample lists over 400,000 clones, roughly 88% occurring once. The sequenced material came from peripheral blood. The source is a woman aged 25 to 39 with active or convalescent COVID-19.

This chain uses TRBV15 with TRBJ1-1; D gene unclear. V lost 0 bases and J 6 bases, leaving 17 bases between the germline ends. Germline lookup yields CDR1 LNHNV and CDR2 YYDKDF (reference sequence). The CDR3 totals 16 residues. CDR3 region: CATSRDEAVASAEAFF. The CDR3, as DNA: TGTGCCACCAGCAGAGATGAGGCGGTGGCTAGCGCTGAAGCTTTCTTT.

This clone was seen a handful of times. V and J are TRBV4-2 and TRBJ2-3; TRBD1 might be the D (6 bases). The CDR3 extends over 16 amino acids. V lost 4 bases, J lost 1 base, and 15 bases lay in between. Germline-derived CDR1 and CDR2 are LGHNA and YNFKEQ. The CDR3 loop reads CASSPATGEGTDTQYF. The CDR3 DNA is TGTGCCAGCAGCCCAGCGACAGGAGAAGGCACAGATACGCAGTATTTT.

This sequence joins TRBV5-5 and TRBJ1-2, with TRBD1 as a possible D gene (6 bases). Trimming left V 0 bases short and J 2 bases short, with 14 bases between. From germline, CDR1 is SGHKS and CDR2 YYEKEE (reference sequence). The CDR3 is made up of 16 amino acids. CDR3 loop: CASSLAGGQGNYGYTF. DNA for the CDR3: TGTGCCAGCAGCTTGGCTGGCGGGCAGGGGAACTATGGCTACACCTTC.

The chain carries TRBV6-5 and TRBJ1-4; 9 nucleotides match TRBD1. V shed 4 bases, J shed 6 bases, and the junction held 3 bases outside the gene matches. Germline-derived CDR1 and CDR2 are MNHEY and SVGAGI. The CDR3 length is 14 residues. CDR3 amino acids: CASSSGQGHEKLFF. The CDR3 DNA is TGTGCCAGCAGTTCGGGACAGGGTCATGAAAAACTGTTTTTT.

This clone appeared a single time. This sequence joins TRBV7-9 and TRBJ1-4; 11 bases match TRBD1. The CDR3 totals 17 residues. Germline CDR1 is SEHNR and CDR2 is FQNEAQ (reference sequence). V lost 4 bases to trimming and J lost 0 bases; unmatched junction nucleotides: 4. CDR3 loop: CASSSRDRGATNEKLFF. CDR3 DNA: TGTGCCAGCAGCTCCCGGGACAGGGGGGCAACTAATGAAAAACTGTTTTTT.

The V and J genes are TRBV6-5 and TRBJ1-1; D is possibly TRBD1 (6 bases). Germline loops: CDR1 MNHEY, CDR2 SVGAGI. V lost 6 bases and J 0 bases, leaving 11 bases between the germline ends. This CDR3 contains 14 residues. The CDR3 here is CASRRQDLNTEAFF. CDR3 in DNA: TGTGCCAGCAGAAGACAGGATCTGAACACTGAAGCTTTCTTT.

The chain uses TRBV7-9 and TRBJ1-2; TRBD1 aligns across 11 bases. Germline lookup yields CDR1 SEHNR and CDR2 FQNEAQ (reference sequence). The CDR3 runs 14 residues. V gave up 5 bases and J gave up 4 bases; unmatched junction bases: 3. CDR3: CASSAGQGVYGYTF. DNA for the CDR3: TGTGCCAGCAGCGCGGGACAGGGGGTCTATGGCTACACCTTC.

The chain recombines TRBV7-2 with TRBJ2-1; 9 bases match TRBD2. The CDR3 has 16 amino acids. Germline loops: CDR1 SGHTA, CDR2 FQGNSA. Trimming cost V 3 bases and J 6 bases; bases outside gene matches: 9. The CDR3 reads CASSLGASGTGNEQFF. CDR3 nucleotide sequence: TGTGCCAGCAGCTTGGGAGCTAGCGGGACTGGCAATGAGCAGTTCTTC.

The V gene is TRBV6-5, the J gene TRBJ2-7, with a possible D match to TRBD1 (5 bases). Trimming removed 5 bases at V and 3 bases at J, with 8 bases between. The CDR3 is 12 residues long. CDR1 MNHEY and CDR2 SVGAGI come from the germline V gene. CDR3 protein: CASSSQGYEQYF. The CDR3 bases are TGTGCCAGCAGTAGTCAGGGCTACGAGCAGTACTTC.

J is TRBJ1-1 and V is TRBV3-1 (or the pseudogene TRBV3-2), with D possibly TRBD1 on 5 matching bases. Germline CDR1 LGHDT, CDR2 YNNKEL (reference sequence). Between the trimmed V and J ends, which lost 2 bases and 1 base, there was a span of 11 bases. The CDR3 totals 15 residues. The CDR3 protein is CASSQSDTWNTEAFF. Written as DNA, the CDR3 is TGTGCCAGCAGCCAATCGGACACGTGGAACACTGAAGCTTTCTTT.

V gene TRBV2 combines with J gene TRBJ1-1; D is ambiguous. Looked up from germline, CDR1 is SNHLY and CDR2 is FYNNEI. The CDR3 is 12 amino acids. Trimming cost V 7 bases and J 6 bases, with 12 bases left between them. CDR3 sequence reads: CASIDVAAEAFF. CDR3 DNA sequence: TGTGCCAGCATTGACGTCGCGGCTGAAGCTTTCTTT.

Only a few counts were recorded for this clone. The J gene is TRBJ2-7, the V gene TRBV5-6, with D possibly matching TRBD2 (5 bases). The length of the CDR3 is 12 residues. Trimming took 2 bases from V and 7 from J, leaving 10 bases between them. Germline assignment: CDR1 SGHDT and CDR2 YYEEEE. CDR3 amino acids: CASSFGRGEQYF. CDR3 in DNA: TGTGCCAGCAGCTTCGGCCGAGGGGAGCAGTACTTC.

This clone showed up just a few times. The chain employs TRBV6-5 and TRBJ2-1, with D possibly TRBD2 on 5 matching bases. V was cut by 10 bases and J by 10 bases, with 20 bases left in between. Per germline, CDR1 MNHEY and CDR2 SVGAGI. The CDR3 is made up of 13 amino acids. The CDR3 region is CATLIGILEEQFF. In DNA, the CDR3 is TGTGCCACCCTAATCGGGATCCTGGAGGAGCAGTTCTTC.

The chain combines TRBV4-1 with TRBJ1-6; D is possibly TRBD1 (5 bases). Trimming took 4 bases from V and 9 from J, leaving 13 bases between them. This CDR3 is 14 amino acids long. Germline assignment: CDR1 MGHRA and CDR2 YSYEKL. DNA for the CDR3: TGCGCCAGCAGCCCCGGCGCGCAGGGTTCACCCCTCCACTTT. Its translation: CASSPGAQGSPLHF.

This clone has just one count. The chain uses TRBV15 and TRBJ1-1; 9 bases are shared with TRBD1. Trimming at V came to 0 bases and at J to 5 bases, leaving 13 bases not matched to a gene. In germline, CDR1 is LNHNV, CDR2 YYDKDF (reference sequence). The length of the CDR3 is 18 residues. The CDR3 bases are TGTGCCACCAGCAGAGAGGGATTTGGGACAGGGTGGAAGACTGAAGCTTTCTTT. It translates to CATSREGFGTGWKTEAFF.

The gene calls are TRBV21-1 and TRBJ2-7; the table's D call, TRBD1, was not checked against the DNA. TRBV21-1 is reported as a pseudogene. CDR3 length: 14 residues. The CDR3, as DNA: TGTGCCAGCAGCAAATTACAGTTAGGCTACGAGCAGTACTTC. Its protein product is CASSKLQLGYEQYF.

CDR3 in amino acids: CASSPGLAGGRETQYF. The CDR3 DNA reads TGTGCCAGCTCACCTGGACTAGCGGGGGGGCGTGAGACCCAGTACTTC. The gene calls are TRBV18 and TRBJ2-5, with 15 bases that match TRBD2. This CDR3 comprises 16 residues. Losses at the gene ends were 3 bases for V and 5 bases for J; bases not matched to a gene: 4. Germline CDR1 and CDR2: KGHSH and LQKENI. The whole variable domain, remainder taken from reference TRBV18 and TRBJ2-5, is NAGVMQNPRHLVRRRGQEARLRCSPMKGHSHVYWYRQLPEEGLKFMVYLQKENIIDESGMPKERFSAEFPKEGPSILRIQQVVRGDSAAYFCASSPGLAGGRETQYFGPGTRLLVL.

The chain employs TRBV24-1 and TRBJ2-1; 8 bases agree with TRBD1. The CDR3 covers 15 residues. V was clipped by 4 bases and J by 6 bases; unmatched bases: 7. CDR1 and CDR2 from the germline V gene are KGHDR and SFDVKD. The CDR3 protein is CATSDRTGSINEQFF. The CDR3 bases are TGTGCCACCAGTGACCGGACAGGGAGCATCAATGAGCAGTTCTTC.

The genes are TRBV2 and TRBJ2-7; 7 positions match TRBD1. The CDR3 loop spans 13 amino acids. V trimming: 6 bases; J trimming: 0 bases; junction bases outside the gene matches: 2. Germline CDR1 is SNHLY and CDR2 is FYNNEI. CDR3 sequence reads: CASRGDSSYEQYF. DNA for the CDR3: TGTGCCAGCAGGGGGGACAGCTCCTACGAGCAGTACTTC.

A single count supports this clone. The CDR3 region is CASSYQGPNYGYTF. DNA for the CDR3: TGTGCCAGCAGTTACCAGGGGCCCAACTATGGCTACACCTTC. The J gene is TRBJ1-2, the V gene TRBV6-5; D is perhaps TRBD1 (6 bases). Germline V gives CDR1 MNHEY, CDR2 SVGAGI. CDR3 length equals 14 residues. V was pared by 2 bases and J by 2 bases, with 9 bases between.

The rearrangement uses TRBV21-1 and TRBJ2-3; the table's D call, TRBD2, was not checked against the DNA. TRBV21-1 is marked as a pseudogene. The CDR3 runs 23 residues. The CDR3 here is CASSPRPKGSKTSGREGTDTQYF. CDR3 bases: TGTGCCAGCAGCCCTCGACCAAAGGGATCAAAGACTAGCGGGAGGGAGGGCACAGATACGCAGTATTTT.

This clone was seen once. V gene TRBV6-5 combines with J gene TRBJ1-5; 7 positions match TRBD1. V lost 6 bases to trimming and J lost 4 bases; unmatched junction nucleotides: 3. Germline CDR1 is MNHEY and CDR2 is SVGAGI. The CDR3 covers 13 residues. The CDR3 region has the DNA TGTGCCAGCAGCGGGACAGCGAATCAGCCCCAGCATTTT. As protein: CASSGTANQPQHF.

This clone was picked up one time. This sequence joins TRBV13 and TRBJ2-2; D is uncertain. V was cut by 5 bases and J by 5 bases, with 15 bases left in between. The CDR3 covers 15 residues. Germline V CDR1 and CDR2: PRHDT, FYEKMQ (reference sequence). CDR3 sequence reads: CASSPPRVETGELFF. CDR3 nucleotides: TGTGCCAGCAGCCCCCCCCGGGTAGAGACCGGGGAGCTGTTTTTT.

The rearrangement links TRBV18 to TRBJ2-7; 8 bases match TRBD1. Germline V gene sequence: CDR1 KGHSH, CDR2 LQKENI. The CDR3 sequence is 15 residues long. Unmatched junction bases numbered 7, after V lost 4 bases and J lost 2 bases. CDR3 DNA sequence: TGTGCCAGCTCACTAACCGGGACAGGAGCCTACGAGCAGTACTTC. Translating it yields CASSLTGTGAYEQYF. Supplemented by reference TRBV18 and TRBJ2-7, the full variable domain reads NAGVMQNPRHLVRRRGQEARLRCSPMKGHSHVYWYRQLPEEGLKFMVYLQKENIIDESGMPKERFSAEFPKEGPSILRIQQVVRGDSAAYFCASSLTGTGAYEQYFGPGTRLTVT.